The clone carrying this T cell receptor beta chain showed up just a few times. TCRdb reanalysed the PCR reads using MiXCR and keeps one entry per CDR3 protein. The sample lists about half a million distinct CDR3 sequences, 20% to 25% occurring once. This sample was included in a study of molecular identifiers for immune sequencing clone quantification. The germline V gene has CDR1 LNHDA and CDR2 SQIVND (reference sequence). V trimming: 6 bases; J trimming: 4 bases; junction bases outside the gene matches: 7. This CDR3 comprises 15 residues. Sequencing was done on a sample of naive CD8+ T cells from blood, with Jurkat cell RNA spiked in. Subset denoted: FACS-sorted CD8+CD4-CCR7+CD45RA+ naive T cells. The sequence derives from a human donor in good health. Some libraries in this study had Jurkat cell RNA spiked in. This chain uses TRBV19 with TRBJ2-1, with TRBD2 matching over 9 bases. CDR3 in amino acids: CASRDLAGDYNEQFF. The CDR3 nucleotides read TGTGCCAGTAGGGACTTAGCGGGAGATTACAATGAGCAGTTCTTC.